Following are 17 T cell receptor beta chains from one sample sequenced in a study of cytomegalovirus exposure and HLA in healthy donors. In the PCR, 60 Vbeta and 13 Jbeta primers were used. Clones were sequenced by immunoSEQ multiplex PCR, and TCRdb holds only the in-frame ones, with some missing. The table records fewer than 130,000 clones, less than 80% of them present only once. Sequencing used PBMCs. These receptors all stem from a woman in her thirties or forties in good health and CMV-seronegative.

The V and J genes are TRBV5-4 and TRBJ2-5, with 7 bases aligning to TRBD1. CDR3 length: 15 amino acids. CDR1 is SGHNT, CDR2 YYREEE, per germline (reference sequence). Unmatched junction bases numbered 9, after V lost 2 bases and J lost 5 bases. CDR3 sequence: CASSFPGGRVETQYF. The DNA of the CDR3 is TGTGCCAGCAGCTTTCCAGGGGGAAGGGTGGAGACCCAGTACTTC.

This clone was found a few times. This chain uses TRBV7-9 with TRBJ1-1; D is undetermined. Germline V gene sequence: CDR1 SEHNR, CDR2 FQNEAQ (reference sequence). The CDR3 extends over 12 amino acids. The V and J ends lost 3 bases and 3 bases respectively, with 5 bases between them. The CDR3 region is CASSFGDTEAFF. The CDR3 DNA is TGTGCCAGCAGCTTCGGTGACACTGAAGCTTTCTTT. The full variable domain, rest sourced from reference TRBV7-9 and TRBJ1-1, is DTGVSQNPRHKITKRGQNVTFRCDPISEHNRLYWYRQTLGQGPEFLTYFQNEAQLEKSRLLSDRFSAERPKGSFSTLEIQRTEQGDSAMYLCASSFGDTEAFFGQGTRLTVV.

This chain links TRBV11-2 with TRBJ2-1, with 12 positions matching TRBD2. Germline V gives CDR1 SGHAT, CDR2 FQNNGV. With V trimmed by 3 bases and J by 6 bases, 3 bases remained unmatched. The CDR3 loop spans 15 amino acids. The CDR3 is CASSFSSGRGNEQFF. The CDR3 nucleotides read TGTGCCAGCAGCTTCTCTAGCGGGAGGGGCAATGAGCAGTTCTTC.

The sample holds many counts of this clone. The genes are TRBV6-6 and TRBJ2-2, with D perhaps matching TRBD1 (6 bases). V was shortened by 6 bases and J by 8 bases, with 13 bases between the two germline ends. Germline V lookup: CDR1 MNHNY, CDR2 SVGAGI (reference sequence). The CDR3 has 13 residues. Here the CDR3 reads CASRPDRQGELFF. The CDR3 DNA follows: TGTGCCAGCAGGCCAGACAGGCAAGGGGAGCTGTTTTTT.

The chain carries TRBV5-6 and TRBJ1-1; possibly TRBD1 for D (6 bases). V was trimmed by 0 bases and J by 11 bases, leaving 17 bases between them. The CDR3 is 14 residues long. CDR1 and CDR2 (germline): SGHDT, YYEEEE. CDR3 coding DNA: TGTGCCAGCAGCTTGGGGTTGAGGTCTACAGGGGCTTTCTTT. This encodes CASSLGLRSTGAFF.

The chain recombines TRBV7-9 with TRBJ2-1; 10 nucleotides line up with TRBD1. The CDR3 sequence is 19 residues long. The germline V gene encodes CDR1 SEHNR and CDR2 FQNEAQ (reference sequence). With 4 bases clipped from V and 0 bases from J, the junction kept 12 bases outside the gene matches. CDR3 sequence (DNA): TGTGCCAGCAGCTCCCGGACAGGGGGGAACTTAGACTCCTACAATGAGCAGTTCTTC. Translation: CASSSRTGGNLDSYNEQFF.

This chain joins TRBV15 and TRBJ1-2; 8 nucleotides align to TRBD1. Germline V lookup: CDR1 LNHNV, CDR2 YYDKDF (reference sequence). The CDR3 consists of 15 residues. The ends lost 0 bases at V and 6 bases at J; junction bases unmatched: 6. The CDR3 nucleotides read TGTGCCACCAGCAGAGATGGGCAGGGGGCAAATGGCTACACCTTC. This codes for CATSRDGQGANGYTF.

The gene calls are TRBV28 and TRBJ1-5; D call uncertain. Trimming took off 8 bases at V and 2 bases at J, with 7 bases between the two ends. Germline assignment: CDR1 MDHEN and CDR2 SYDVKM. The CDR3 sequence is 12 residues long. DNA of the CDR3: TGTGCCAGCGTAGCGGGCAATCAGCCCCAGCATTTT. Its protein is CASVAGNQPQHF.

The rearrangement links TRBV27 to TRBJ2-2; TRBD2 aligns across 12 bases. The V and J ends lost 2 bases and 7 bases, in that order; junction bases with no gene match: 5. The CDR3 is made up of 16 amino acids. Germline loops: CDR1 MNHEY, CDR2 SMNVEV (reference sequence). The CDR3 here is CASSLLAGGPGGELFF. The CDR3 DNA is TGTGCCAGCAGTTTACTAGCGGGAGGGCCGGGCGGGGAGCTGTTTTTT.

The chain joins TRBV30 to TRBJ1-2, with 10 bases fitting TRBD1. Germline V lookup: CDR1 GTSNPN, CDR2 SVGIG (reference sequence). The CDR3 spans 14 residues. The ends lost 4 bases at V and 8 bases at J; junction bases unmatched: 10. Written as DNA, the CDR3 is TGTGCCTGGACCGCCGACAGGGGGCGTAGCGGCTACACCTTC. Amino acids: CAWTADRGRSGYTF. Combining the CDR3 with reference TRBV30 and TRBJ1-2 gives the whole variable domain SQTIHQWPATLVQPVGSPLSLECTVEGTSNPNLYWYRQAAGRGLQLLFYSVGIGQISSEVPQNLSASRPQDRQFILSSKKLLLSDSGFYLCAWTADRGRSGYTFGSGTRLTVV.

The CDR3 DNA follows: TGTGCCAGCAGCCCACGGGGACTAGCGGGGGGCGACGAGCAGTACTTC. The encoded protein is CASSPRGLAGGDEQYF. The V gene is TRBV7-2, the J gene TRBJ2-7; TRBD2 aligns across 15 bases. Germline V gives CDR1 SGHTA, CDR2 FQGNSA. Germline trimming cut 5 bases from V and 5 bases from J; bases unmatched to any gene: 7. The CDR3 has 16 amino acids.

The rearrangement links TRBV5-1 to TRBJ2-6, with D possibly TRBD2 on 5 matching bases. The CDR3 loop spans 15 amino acids. CDR1 is SGHRS and CDR2 is YFSETQ in the germline V gene. V lost 4 bases and J lost 1, with 9 bases in between. CDR3 sequence (DNA): TGCGCCAGCAGCGAGTCGGGGTCTGGGGCCAACGTCCTGACTTTC. As protein: CASSESGSGANVLTF.

The chain links TRBV5-1 to TRBJ2-5; 10 bases map to TRBD2. The V segment lost 5 bases and the J segment 6 bases; nucleotides outside the gene matches: 10. CDR3 length: 15 residues. CDR1 and CDR2 (germline): SGHRS, YFSETQ. This CDR3 is CASSRGAGGPKTQYF. DNA for the CDR3: TGCGCCAGCAGTCGAGGAGCGGGAGGGCCAAAGACCCAGTACTTC.

This sequence joins TRBV2 and TRBJ1-4, with D possibly TRBD1 on 5 matching bases. CDR3 length: 16 amino acids. V lost 2 bases and J 10 bases, leaving 20 bases between the germline ends. In germline, CDR1 is SNHLY, CDR2 FYNNEI. CDR3 protein: CASSEPQADTRGKLFF. The CDR3 DNA sequence: TGTGCCAGCAGTGAACCCCAGGCAGATACAAGGGGAAAACTGTTTTTT. The full variable domain, with the rest looked up from reference TRBV2 and TRBJ1-4, is EPEVTQTPSHQVTQMGQEVILRCVPISNHLYFYWYRQILGQKVEFLVSFYNNEISEKSEIFDDQFSVERPDGSNFTLKIRSTKLEDSAMYFCASSEPQADTRGKLFFGSGTQLSVL.

This clone was observed a handful of times. The chain employs TRBV25-1 and TRBJ2-5; maybe TRBD2 (5 bases). This CDR3 is 13 amino acids long. Germline loops: CDR1 MGHDK, CDR2 SYGVNS. V lost 4 bases, J lost 0 bases, and 6 bases lay in between. The CDR3 DNA follows: TGTGCCAGCAGTGTGAGGGACCAAGAGACCCAGTACTTC. Translated, it gives CASSVRDQETQYF. Drawing the rest from reference TRBV25-1 and TRBJ2-5, the complete variable domain is EADIYQTPRYLVIGTGKKITLECSQTMGHDKMYWYQQDPGMELHLIHYSYGVNSTEKGDLSSESTVSRIRTEHFPLTLESARPSHTSQYLCASSVRDQETQYFGPGTRLLVL.

This clone appeared a single time. The V and J genes are TRBV28 and TRBJ1-5; D is uncertain. Germline CDR1 reads MDHEN; CDR2 reads SYDVKM. The CDR3 is made up of 13 amino acids. Trimming removed 8 bases from V and 4 bases from J, with 12 bases in between. The CDR3 DNA sequence: TGTGCCAGCTCTCAGACGGGGAATCAGCCCCAGCATTTT. Translated: CASSQTGNQPQHF.

This chain uses TRBV7-8 with TRBJ2-7; 9 positions agree with TRBD2. CDR3 length: 19 amino acids. From germline, CDR1 is SGHVS and CDR2 FQNEAQ. Losses at the gene ends were 1 base for V and 2 bases for J; bases not matched to a gene: 15. The CDR3, as DNA: TGTGCCAGCAGCTTAGGGCTGCTGCGGGCTAGCGGGGCCCCCTACGAGCAGTACTTC. This gives the protein CASSLGLLRASGAPYEQYF.